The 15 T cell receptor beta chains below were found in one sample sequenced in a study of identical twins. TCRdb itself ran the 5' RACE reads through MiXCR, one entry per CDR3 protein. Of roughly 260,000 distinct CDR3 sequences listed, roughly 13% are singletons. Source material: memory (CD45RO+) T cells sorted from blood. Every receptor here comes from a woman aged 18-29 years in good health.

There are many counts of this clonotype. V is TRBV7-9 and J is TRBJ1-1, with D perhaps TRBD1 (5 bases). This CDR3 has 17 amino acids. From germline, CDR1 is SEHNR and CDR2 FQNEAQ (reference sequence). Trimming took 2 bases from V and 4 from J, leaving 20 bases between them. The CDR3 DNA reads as TGTGCCAGCAGCTTACGCCTGTTCTCCGGGGCTGGCACTGAAGCTTTCTTT. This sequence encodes CASSLRLFSGAGTEAFF.

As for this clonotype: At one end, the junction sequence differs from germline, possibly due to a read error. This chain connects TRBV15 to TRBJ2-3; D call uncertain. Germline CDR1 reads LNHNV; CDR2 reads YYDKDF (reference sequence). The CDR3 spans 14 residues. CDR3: CDTSSGVTSDTQYF. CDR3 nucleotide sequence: TGTGACACCAGCAGTGGGGTAACCTCAGATACGCAGTATTTT. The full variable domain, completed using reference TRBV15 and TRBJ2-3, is DAMVIQNPRYQVTQFGKPVTLSCSQTLNHNVMYWYQQKSSQAPKLLFHYYDKDFNNEADTPDNFQSRRPNTSFCFLDIRSPGLGDTAMYLCDTSSGVTSDTQYFGPGTRLTVL.

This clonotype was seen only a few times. CDR3 sequence: CASSLDLGGTEAFF. The CDR3 region has the DNA TGCGCCAGCAGCTTGGACCTCGGGGGCACTGAAGCTTTCTTT. The chain has TRBV5-1 and TRBJ1-1; D might be TRBD1 (5 bases). Germline V CDR1 and CDR2: SGHRS, YFSETQ. The CDR3 is 14 amino acids. V lost 0 bases and J lost 4, with 10 bases in between.

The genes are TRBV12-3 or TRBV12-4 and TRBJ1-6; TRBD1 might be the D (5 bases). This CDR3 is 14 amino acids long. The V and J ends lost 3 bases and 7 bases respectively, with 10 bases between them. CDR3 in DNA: TGTGCCAGCAGTTTGGGGCCGAGCAATTCACCCCTCCACTTT. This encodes CASSLGPSNSPLHF.

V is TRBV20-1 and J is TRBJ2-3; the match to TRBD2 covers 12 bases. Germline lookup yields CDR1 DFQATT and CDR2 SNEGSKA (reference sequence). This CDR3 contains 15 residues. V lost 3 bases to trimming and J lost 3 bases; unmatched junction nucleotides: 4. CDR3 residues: CSASGTSGRTDTQYF. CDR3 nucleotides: TGCAGTGCTAGCGGAACTAGCGGGAGGACAGATACGCAGTATTTT.

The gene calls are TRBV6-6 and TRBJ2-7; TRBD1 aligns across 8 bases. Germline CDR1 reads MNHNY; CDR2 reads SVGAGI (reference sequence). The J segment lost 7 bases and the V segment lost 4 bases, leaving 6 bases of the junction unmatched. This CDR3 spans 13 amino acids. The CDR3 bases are TGTGCCAGCAGTTCGACAGGGGATGATGAGCAGTACTTC. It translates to CASSSTGDDEQYF.

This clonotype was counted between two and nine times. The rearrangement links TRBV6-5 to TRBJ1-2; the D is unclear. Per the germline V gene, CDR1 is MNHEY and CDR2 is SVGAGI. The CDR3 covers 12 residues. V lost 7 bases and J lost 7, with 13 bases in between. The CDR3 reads CASKGSAGGYTF. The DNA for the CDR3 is TGTGCCAGCAAAGGGTCTGCTGGTGGCTACACCTTC.

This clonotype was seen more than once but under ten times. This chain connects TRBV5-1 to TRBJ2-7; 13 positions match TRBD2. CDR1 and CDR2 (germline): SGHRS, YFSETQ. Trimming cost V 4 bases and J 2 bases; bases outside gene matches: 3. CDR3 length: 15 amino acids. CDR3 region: CASSLGTSGAYEQYF. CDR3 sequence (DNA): TGCGCCAGCAGCCTCGGGACTAGCGGGGCCTACGAGCAGTACTTC.

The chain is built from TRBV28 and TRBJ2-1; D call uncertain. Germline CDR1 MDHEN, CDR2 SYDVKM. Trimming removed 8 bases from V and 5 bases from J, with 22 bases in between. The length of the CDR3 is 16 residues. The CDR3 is CASDQVGLTPNNEQFF. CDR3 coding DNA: TGTGCCAGCGACCAAGTCGGGCTAACCCCCAACAATGAGCAGTTCTTC.

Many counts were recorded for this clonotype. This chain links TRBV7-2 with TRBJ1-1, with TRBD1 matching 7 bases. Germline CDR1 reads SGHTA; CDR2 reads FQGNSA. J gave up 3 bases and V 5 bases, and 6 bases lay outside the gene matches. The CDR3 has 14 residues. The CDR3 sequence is CASSGQTGYTEAFF. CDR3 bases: TGTGCCAGCAGCGGGCAGACAGGGTACACTGAAGCTTTCTTT.

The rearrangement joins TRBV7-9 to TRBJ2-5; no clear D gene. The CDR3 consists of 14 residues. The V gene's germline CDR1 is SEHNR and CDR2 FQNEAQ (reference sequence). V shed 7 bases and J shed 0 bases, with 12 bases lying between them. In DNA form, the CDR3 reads TGTGCCAGCACCCGCCGGGCGGACCAAGAGACCCAGTACTTC. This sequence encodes CASTRRADQETQYF.

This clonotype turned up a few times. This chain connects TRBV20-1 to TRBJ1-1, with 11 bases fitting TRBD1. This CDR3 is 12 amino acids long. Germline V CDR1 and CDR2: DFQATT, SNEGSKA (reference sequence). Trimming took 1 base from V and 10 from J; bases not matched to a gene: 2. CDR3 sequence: CSARVGQGVAFF. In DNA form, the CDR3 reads TGCAGTGCTAGAGTGGGACAGGGGGTAGCTTTCTTT.

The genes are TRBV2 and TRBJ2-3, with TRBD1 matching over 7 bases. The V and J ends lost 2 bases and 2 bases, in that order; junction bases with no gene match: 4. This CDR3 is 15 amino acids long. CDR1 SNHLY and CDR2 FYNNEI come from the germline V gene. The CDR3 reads CASSELDRFTDTQYF. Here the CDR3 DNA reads TGTGCCAGCAGTGAATTGGACAGGTTCACAGATACGCAGTATTTT.

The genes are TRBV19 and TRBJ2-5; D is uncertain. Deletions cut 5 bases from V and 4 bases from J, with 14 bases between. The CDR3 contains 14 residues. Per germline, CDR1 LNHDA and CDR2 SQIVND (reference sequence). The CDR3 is CASSPKGRGETQYF. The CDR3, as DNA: TGTGCCAGTAGTCCCAAGGGCCGAGGAGAGACCCAGTACTTC.

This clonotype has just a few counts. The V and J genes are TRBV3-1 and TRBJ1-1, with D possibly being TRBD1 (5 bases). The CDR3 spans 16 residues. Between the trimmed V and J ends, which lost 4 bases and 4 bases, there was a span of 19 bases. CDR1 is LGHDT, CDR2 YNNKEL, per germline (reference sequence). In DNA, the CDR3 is TGTGCCAGCAGCCCTGACGGGGGGAATCGGGGCACTGAAGCTTTCTTT. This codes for CASSPDGGNRGTEAFF.